A single sample is the source of the 15 T cell receptor beta chains below, sequenced in a study of cytotoxic CD8 clonotypes in ibrutinib-treated CLL. Only in-frame clones appear in the TCRdb table, and some are missing; sequencing was by immunoSEQ multiplex PCR. The top ten clones hold approximately 2% of a sample with 130,000 or so clones, around 85% of them seen once. The sequencing used PBMCs, collected after 24 months of ibrutinib treatment. The receptors here all came from a human donor with chronic lymphocytic leukemia.

This sequence joins TRBV5-4 and TRBJ1-2; D unresolved. In germline, CDR1 is SGHNT, CDR2 YYREEE (reference sequence). This CDR3 contains 12 residues. V shed 4 bases and J shed 4 bases, with 8 bases lying between them. The CDR3 DNA sequence: TGTGCCAGCAGCCAAGATGCCTATGGCTACACCTTC. Translating it yields CASSQDAYGYTF.

V usage is TRBV14 and J usage is TRBJ2-5; a possible D gene is TRBD2 (6 bases). From germline, CDR1 is SGHDN and CDR2 FVKESK. This CDR3 has 15 amino acids. Trimming took 1 base from V and 6 from J, leaving 15 bases between them. In DNA, the CDR3 is TGTGCCAGCAGCCAAGTGGGGGGAGGTGGAAAGACCCAGTACTTC. It specifies CASSQVGGGGKTQYF.

This clone was recorded only once. This chain uses TRBV19 with TRBJ1-5, with D perhaps TRBD1 (6 bases). Trimming took 3 bases from V and 1 from J, leaving 16 bases between them. Per germline, CDR1 LNHDA and CDR2 SQIVND (reference sequence). The CDR3 contains 17 residues. This CDR3 reads CASSITSGVGSNQPQHF. The DNA for the CDR3 is TGTGCCAGTAGTATCACGTCAGGGGTGGGAAGCAATCAGCCCCAGCATTTT.

The gene calls are TRBV7-9 and TRBJ1-6; 8 nucleotides line up with TRBD1. The CDR3 totals 16 residues. The ends lost 6 bases at V and 6 bases at J; junction bases unmatched: 10. Germline values: CDR1 SEHNR, CDR2 FQNEAQ (reference sequence). This CDR3 is CASRGQGTPPNSPLHF. The CDR3 DNA follows: TGTGCCAGCAGAGGACAGGGCACCCCACCTAATTCACCCCTCCACTTT.

The chain couples TRBV7-9 to TRBJ2-7; 9 bases match TRBD1. Germline V gives CDR1 SEHNR, CDR2 FQNEAQ (reference sequence). The CDR3 runs 14 residues. With 7 bases clipped from V and 1 base from J, the junction kept 5 bases outside the gene matches. CDR3 residues: CASMDRGLSYEQYF. The CDR3 bases are TGTGCCAGCATGGACAGGGGATTATCCTACGAGCAGTACTTC.

The genes are TRBV29-1 and TRBJ2-1; 12 bases line up with TRBD1. Trimming cost V 6 bases and J 7 bases; bases outside gene matches: 13. From germline, CDR1 is SQVTM and CDR2 ANQGSEA. There are 16 residues in the CDR3. The CDR3 DNA follows: TGCAGCGTGGATTCTTGGGGACAGGGGGCAAAGAATGAGCAGTTCTTC. Protein product: CSVDSWGQGAKNEQFF.

This clone was seen only once. The V gene is TRBV18, the J gene TRBJ1-2; D unclear. The germline gives CDR1 KGHSH, CDR2 LQKENI. The CDR3 has 15 residues. Trimming stripped 1 base from V and 6 bases from J, with 15 bases between. CDR3 sequence (DNA): TGTGCCAGCTCACCACGGAAACAGACGGGAGATGGCTACACCTTC. It codes for CASSPRKQTGDGYTF. The full variable domain, its missing parts supplied by reference TRBV18 and TRBJ1-2, is NAGVMQNPRHLVRRRGQEARLRCSPMKGHSHVYWYRQLPEEGLKFMVYLQKENIIDESGMPKERFSAEFPKEGPSILRIQQVVRGDSAAYFCASSPRKQTGDGYTFGSGTRLTVV.

The chain recombines TRBV25-1 with TRBJ2-5; no clear D gene. The germline gives CDR1 MGHDK, CDR2 SYGVNS. V was pared by 3 bases and J by 2 bases, with 4 bases between. The CDR3 runs to 12 residues. DNA for the CDR3: TGTGCCAGCAGTGAGAGGCAAGAGACCCAGTACTTC. This encodes CASSERQETQYF.

The chain links TRBV6-5 to TRBJ2-2, with unresolved D. There are 11 residues in the CDR3. Germline V lookup: CDR1 MNHEY, CDR2 SVGAGI. V lost 5 bases, J lost 5 bases, and 3 bases lay in between. CDR3 nucleotides: TGTGCCAGCAGTAGAACCGGGGAGCTGTTTTTT. This codes for CASSRTGELFF.

This clone was counted a single time. V gene TRBV28 combines with J gene TRBJ1-2, with TRBD1 as a possible D gene (6 bases). Germline V CDR1 and CDR2: MDHEN, SYDVKM. This CDR3 has 14 residues. V was shortened by 3 bases and J by 4 bases, with 12 bases between the two germline ends. The CDR3 nucleotides read TGTGCCAGCAGTTTGGACAGTGTCGGCTATGGCTACACCTTC. Translation gives CASSLDSVGYGYTF.

V and J are TRBV28 and TRBJ2-7; TRBD1 matches 11 bases. This CDR3 has 15 residues. The ends lost 6 bases at V and 3 bases at J; junction bases unmatched: 7. Germline CDR1 is MDHEN and CDR2 is SYDVKM. DNA for the CDR3: TGTGCCAGCAGGTCTTCCGGGACAGGGGGCTACGAGCAGTACTTC. Amino acids: CASRSSGTGGYEQYF.

The chain is built from TRBV2 and TRBJ2-2; the match to TRBD1 covers 10 bases. The CDR3 covers 19 residues. V lost 5 bases to trimming and J lost 7 bases; unmatched junction nucleotides: 19. Germline V gives CDR1 SNHLY, CDR2 FYNNEI. CDR3 region: CASSLILDPGQGRDGELFF. CDR3 coding DNA: TGTGCCAGCAGTCTAATACTTGACCCGGGACAGGGGCGTGACGGGGAGCTGTTTTTT.

The chain combines TRBV4-1 with TRBJ1-1; the D gene is possibly TRBD1 (6 bases). Germline-derived CDR1 and CDR2 are MGHRA and YSYEKL. This CDR3 has 15 residues. V gave up 4 bases and J gave up 1 base, with 13 bases separating them. CDR3 protein: CASSLFKGGNTEAFF. Written as DNA, the CDR3 is TGCGCCAGCAGCCTGTTCAAGGGGGGGAACACTGAAGCTTTCTTT.

V gene TRBV7-2 combines with J gene TRBJ1-4; no clear D gene. This CDR3 has 16 amino acids. V gave up 2 bases and J gave up 4 bases, with 14 bases separating them. The germline V gene encodes CDR1 SGHTA and CDR2 FQGNSA. CDR3 in amino acids: CASSLYPSISNEKLFF. The CDR3 DNA is TGTGCCAGCAGCTTATACCCCTCCATTAGTAATGAAAAACTGTTTTTT.

The chain links TRBV10-3 to TRBJ1-2, with TRBD1 matching over 8 bases. The CDR3 is made up of 16 amino acids. The germline V gene encodes CDR1 ENHRY and CDR2 SYGVKD. Trimming cost V 4 bases and J 4 bases; bases outside gene matches: 11. As DNA, the CDR3 is TGTGCCATCAGTGGTTTTCAGGACAGGGCAAGCTATGGCTACACCTTC. It specifies CAISGFQDRASYGYTF.